The 18 T cell receptor beta chains given below trace back to one sample, sequenced in a study of blood T cell repertoires in COVID-19. Produced via immunoSEQ multiplex PCR; TCRdb's table is partial and in-frame only. This sample yields 300,000 to 450,000 clones, of which 89% are seen a single time; 3% to 4.5% belongs to the top ten. The sample was peripheral blood. All receptors derive from a woman in her sixties or seventies with COVID-19, enrolled during active disease.

This clone came up once. This chain joins TRBV7-9 and TRBJ1-4, with D tentatively TRBD1 (5 bases). CDR3 length: 17 amino acids. V dropped 5 bases and J dropped 8 bases, with 24 bases sitting between them. Germline CDR1 reads SEHNR; CDR2 reads FQNEAQ (reference sequence). In DNA form, the CDR3 reads TGTGCCAGCAGCCTTCTCTCGCAGGGACGAGCGGGGGAAAAACTGTTTTTT. Encoded protein: CASSLLSQGRAGEKLFF.

A word on this clone: Other DNA variants within this sample encode the same CDR3. The chain employs TRBV5-1 and TRBJ2-1; D is possibly TRBD2 (6 bases). Trimming removed 0 bases from V and 1 base from J, with 8 bases in between. Germline-derived CDR1 and CDR2 are SGHRS and YFSETQ. The CDR3 length is 15 residues. The CDR3 DNA reads TGCGCCAGCAGCTTGGGCGGGGCTTCCTACAATGAGCAGTTCTTC. Translated: CASSLGGASYNEQFF.

The J gene is TRBJ1-5, the V gene TRBV2, with D unresolved. CDR3 length equals 14 residues. Trimming stripped 3 bases from V and 3 bases from J, with 9 bases between. Germline-derived CDR1 and CDR2 are SNHLY and FYNNEI. The CDR3 protein is CASSDRANNQPQHF. As DNA, the CDR3 is TGTGCCAGCAGTGATCGAGCCAACAATCAGCCCCAGCATTTT.

V is TRBV27 and J is TRBJ2-6; D is perhaps TRBD1 (6 bases). Germline assignment: CDR1 MNHEY and CDR2 SMNVEV (reference sequence). This CDR3 has 16 amino acids. The V end lost 2 bases, the J end lost 4 bases, and 12 bases lay between the germline ends. The chain's CDR3 is CASSLLQGSGANVLTF. Written as DNA, the CDR3 is TGTGCCAGCAGTTTACTTCAGGGGTCCGGGGCCAACGTCCTGACTTTC.

This chain joins TRBV6-5 and TRBJ1-5; D remains ambiguous. The germline V gene encodes CDR1 MNHEY and CDR2 SVGAGI. V was shortened by 7 bases and J by 0 bases, with 4 bases between the two germline ends. CDR3 length: 12 residues. In nucleotides, the CDR3 is TGTGCCAGCAAATATAGCAATCAGCCCCAGCATTTT. Translation: CASKYSNQPQHF.

The chain joins TRBV4-2 to TRBJ1-2; 11 bases map to TRBD1. Germline loops: CDR1 LGHNA, CDR2 YNFKEQ. The CDR3 is 16 residues long. The trim removed 4 bases at V and 6 bases at J, leaving 10 bases unmatched. The chain's CDR3 is CASSPHSGTGGDGYTF. CDR3 nucleotides: TGTGCCAGCAGCCCCCATTCCGGGACAGGGGGAGATGGCTACACCTTC.

The chain combines TRBV7-9 with TRBJ1-2; the match to TRBD1 covers 7 bases. Trimming removed 8 bases from V and 3 bases from J; junction bases left unmatched: 6. CDR3 size: 13 residues. Germline V CDR1 and CDR2: SEHNR, FQNEAQ (reference sequence). The CDR3 DNA reads TGTGCCAGCGGGACAGCAGGCTACTATGGCTACACCTTC. Its translation: CASGTAGYYGYTF.

The table lists this clone with a count of one. The chain combines TRBV25-1 with TRBJ2-1; D is possibly TRBD2 (5 bases). V was clipped by 0 bases and J by 6 bases, with 6 bases between them. The CDR3 is 13 residues long. The germline V gene has CDR1 MGHDK and CDR2 SYGVNS. In DNA, the CDR3 is TGTGCCAGCAGTGAATACCGGGGCAATGAGCAGTTCTTC. Translated, it gives CASSEYRGNEQFF. The full variable domain, completed using reference TRBV25-1 and TRBJ2-1, is EADIYQTPRYLVIGTGKKITLECSQTMGHDKMYWYQQDPGMELHLIHYSYGVNSTEKGDLSSESTVSRIRTEHFPLTLESARPSHTSQYLCASSEYRGNEQFFGPGTRLTVL.

The genes are TRBV3-1 (or the pseudogene TRBV3-2) and TRBJ1-5, with D possibly matching TRBD1 (6 bases). The CDR3 loop spans 14 amino acids. Germline CDR1 LGHDT, CDR2 YNNKEL (reference sequence). The V end lost 3 bases, the J end lost 6 bases, and 12 bases lay between the germline ends. The CDR3 loop reads CASSHWGQGQPQHF. As DNA, the CDR3 is TGTGCCAGCAGCCACTGGGGGCAGGGTCAGCCCCAGCATTTT.

The gene calls are TRBV6-6 and TRBJ1-2; TRBD1 aligns across 7 bases. J gave up 2 bases and V 5 bases, and 5 bases lay outside the gene matches. This CDR3 spans 14 amino acids. CDR1 is MNHNY and CDR2 is SVGAGI in the germline V gene (reference sequence). This CDR3 reads CASSLQGSNYGYTF. CDR3 DNA: TGTGCCAGCAGTCTACAGGGGTCGAACTATGGCTACACCTTC.

This CDR3 reads CASRRQGPNTEAFF. The CDR3 DNA reads as TGTGCCAGCAGGCGACAGGGCCCGAACACTGAAGCTTTCTTT. V is TRBV6-5 and J is TRBJ1-1, with TRBD1 identical over 7 bases. The V segment lost 6 bases and the J segment 1 base; nucleotides outside the gene matches: 5. Looked up from germline, CDR1 is MNHEY and CDR2 is SVGAGI. The CDR3 runs to 14 residues.

Here the CDR3 DNA reads TGCGCCAGCAGAGGACAGGGAAAATCACCCCTCCACTTT. This gives the protein CASRGQGKSPLHF. V usage is TRBV10-2 and J usage is TRBJ1-6, with 8 bases identical to TRBD1. The ends lost 6 bases at V and 10 bases at J; junction bases unmatched: 5. Per germline, CDR1 WSHSY and CDR2 SAAADI. There are 13 residues in the CDR3.

The chain combines TRBV5-1 with TRBJ2-1, with no clear D. V gave up 4 bases and J gave up 2 bases, with 13 bases separating them. The V gene's germline CDR1 is SGHRS and CDR2 YFSETQ. The CDR3 spans 15 residues. For the CDR3, the DNA is TGCGCCAGCAGCATGACAACCTTAACCTACAATGAGCAGTTCTTC. Encoded protein: CASSMTTLTYNEQFF.

This clone has a single count. The chain carries TRBV6-5 and TRBJ1-6; no reliable D call. This CDR3 is built from 13 residues. Per the germline V gene, CDR1 is MNHEY and CDR2 is SVGAGI. V was cut by 2 bases and J by 7 bases, with 6 bases left in between. CDR3 sequence (DNA): TGTGCCAGCAGTTACGGAGTAAATTCACCCCTCCACTTT. It encodes CASSYGVNSPLHF.

The table lists this clone with a few counts. This sequence joins TRBV7-9 and TRBJ2-3; 13 bases line up with TRBD2. Germline V lookup: CDR1 SEHNR, CDR2 FQNEAQ (reference sequence). The V gene end was trimmed by 3 bases and the J gene end by 4 bases; junction bases not matched to a gene: 7. The CDR3 totals 17 residues. CDR3 in DNA: TGTGCCAGCAGCTTCCAGACTACTAGCGGGGGGGCAGATACGCAGTATTTT. Its translation is CASSFQTTSGGADTQYF.

V and J are TRBV25-1 and TRBJ1-2; D unresolved. The germline V gene has CDR1 MGHDK and CDR2 SYGVNS. This CDR3 is 14 amino acids long. Trimming stripped 4 bases from V and 4 bases from J, with 13 bases between. CDR3 region: CASSALGRVYGYTF. DNA for the CDR3: TGTGCCAGCAGTGCCCTCGGGAGGGTCTATGGCTACACCTTC.

The chain combines TRBV2 with TRBJ2-3, with D hard to call. This CDR3 contains 11 residues. The germline V gene has CDR1 SNHLY and CDR2 FYNNEI. Trimming stripped 7 bases from V and 7 bases from J, with 9 bases between. The CDR3 nucleotides read TGTGCCAGCACAGTCGCAAATACGCAGTATTTT. It yields the protein CASTVANTQYF.

The chain links TRBV28 to TRBJ2-3; D gene unclear. Deletions cut 1 base from V and 0 bases from J, with 11 bases between. Germline V CDR1 and CDR2: MDHEN, SYDVKM. There are 16 residues in the CDR3. In nucleotides, the CDR3 is TGTGCCAGCAGTTTATTCGGGTCTTTTAGCACAGATACGCAGTATTTT. It codes for CASSLFGSFSTDTQYF.